The table lists the clone carrying this T cell receptor (beta chain) with a count of one. Its antigen is unidentified. V was shortened by 5 bases and J by 7 bases, with 3 bases between the two germline ends. The CDR3 spans 10 residues. Germline CDR1 and CDR2: LNHNV and YYDKDF (reference sequence). These data originate in a study of cytotoxic CD8 clonotypes in ibrutinib-treated CLL. Whole-study context: The average sample held around 280,000 productive templates and around 87,000 productive rearrangements.

Investigators sought sequencing depths of between 1 in 200,000 and 1 in 1 million T cells. The assay was immunoSEQ multiplex PCR, and TCRdb's table has in-frame clones only and misses some. The sample contains under 200,000 clones, 70% to 85% of which appear only once. Study-level findings and limits: Circulating CD8+ T-cell counts were tracked by baseline clonality, which exceeded that of age-matched healthy donors.

The starting material was PBMCs, obtained after 24 months of ibrutinib treatment. The chain joins TRBV15 to TRBJ2-1; D uncertain. This receptor was obtained from a human donor with chronic lymphocytic leukemia. This CDR3 reads CATSGNEQFF. The CDR3 DNA sequence: TGTGCCACCAGCGGAAATGAGCAGTTCTTC. Drawing the rest from reference TRBV15 and TRBJ2-1, the complete variable domain is DAMVIQNPRYQVTQFGKPVTLSCSQTLNHNVMYWYQQKSSQAPKLLFHYYDKDFNNEADTPDNFQSRRPNTSFCFLDIRSPGLGDTAMYLCATSGNEQFFGPGTRLTVL.